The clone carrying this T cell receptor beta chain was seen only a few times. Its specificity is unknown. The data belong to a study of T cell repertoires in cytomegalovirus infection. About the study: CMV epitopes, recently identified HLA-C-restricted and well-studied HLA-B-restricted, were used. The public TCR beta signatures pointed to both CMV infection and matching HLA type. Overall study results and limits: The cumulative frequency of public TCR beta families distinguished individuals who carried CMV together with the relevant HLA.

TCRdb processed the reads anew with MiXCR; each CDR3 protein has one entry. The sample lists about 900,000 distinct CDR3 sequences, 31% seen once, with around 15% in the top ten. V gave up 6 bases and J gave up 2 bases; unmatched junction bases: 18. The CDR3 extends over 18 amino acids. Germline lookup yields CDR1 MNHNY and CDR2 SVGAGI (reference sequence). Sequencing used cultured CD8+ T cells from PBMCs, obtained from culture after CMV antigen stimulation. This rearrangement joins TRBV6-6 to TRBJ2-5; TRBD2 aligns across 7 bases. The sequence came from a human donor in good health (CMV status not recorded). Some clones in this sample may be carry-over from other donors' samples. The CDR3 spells CASRLTPFGGGKQETQYF. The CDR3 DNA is TGTGCCAGCAGACTGACCCCTTTTGGGGGGGGGAAACAAGAGACCCAGTACTTC.